Following are 27 T cell receptor beta chains from one sample sequenced in a study of T cell responses to AZD1222 COVID-19 vaccine. Clones were read by immunoSEQ multiplex PCR, and TCRdb kept only the in-frame ones, dropping some. Of roughly 120,000 clones in the sample, about nine tenths were seen once. Sample: peripheral blood, taken on day 0 of AZD1222 vaccination. Every receptor here comes from an adult in good health.

The CDR3 protein is CASSLVAGVGETQYF. DNA of the CDR3: TGTGCCAGCAGCTTAGTAGCAGGGGTGGGAGAGACCCAGTACTTC. The V and J genes are TRBV11-2 and TRBJ2-5; possible D gene TRBD1, 6 bases. This CDR3 contains 15 residues. V was clipped by 1 base and J by 4 bases, with 13 bases between them. Germline CDR1 and CDR2: SGHAT and FQNNGV.

This clone appeared once. This rearrangement joins TRBV4-1 to TRBJ2-3; 11 bases map to TRBD2. Germline lookup yields CDR1 MGHRA and CDR2 YSYEKL. The CDR3 runs 17 residues. V dropped 2 bases and J dropped 5; count of bases not matched to a gene: 9. CDR3 bases: TGCGCCAGCAGCCAACACCGACTGGGACTAGCGGTAGATACGCAGTATTTT. Translated: CASSQHRLGLAVDTQYF.

This sequence joins TRBV28 and TRBJ1-4, with D unresolved. This CDR3 is built from 13 residues. Germline CDR1 reads MDHEN; CDR2 reads SYDVKM. Trimming cost V 7 bases and J 0 bases, with 6 bases left between them. As DNA, the CDR3 is TGTGCCAGCAAGGGAGCAACTAATGAAAAACTGTTTTTT. Its protein is CASKGATNEKLFF.

The V and J genes are TRBV4-2 and TRBJ1-1; 7 bases are a match to TRBD1. Germline assignment: CDR1 LGHNA and CDR2 YNFKEQ. V gave up 0 bases and J gave up 6 bases; unmatched junction bases: 16. The CDR3 covers 18 residues. The CDR3 region has the DNA TGTGCCAGCAGCCAAGAGATGACAGGGAGGTTGTTGGCCTCTGAAGCTTTCTTT. Translating gives CASSQEMTGRLLASEAFF.

On this clone itself: One end of the junction fails to match germline, which may point to a read error. CDR3 nucleotides: TGCGCCAGCGGTGAAGGGACTAGCGGGAGTGTAGATACGCAGTATTTT. It is translated as CASGEGTSGSVDTQYF. The gene calls are TRBV10-1 and TRBJ2-3, with TRBD2 matching over 14 bases. Germline values: CDR1 WNHNN, CDR2 SYGVQD (reference sequence). The CDR3 consists of 16 residues.

This chain joins TRBV27 and TRBJ1-5, with TRBD1 matching 7 bases. CDR3 length equals 17 residues. J lost 2 bases, V lost 4 bases, and 11 bases had no gene match. Germline-derived CDR1 and CDR2 are MNHEY and SMNVEV (reference sequence). The CDR3 bases are TGTGCCAGCAGTTCCCGGACAGGACAATATGGCAATCAGCCCCAGCATTTT. It specifies CASSSRTGQYGNQPQHF.

The chain is built from TRBV28 and TRBJ2-3; 12 nucleotides match TRBD2. This CDR3 spans 16 amino acids. V shed 1 base and J 3 bases; nucleotides not matched to a gene: 2. CDR1 is MDHEN, CDR2 SYDVKM, per germline. The CDR3 spells CASSLSTSGGTDTQYF. The CDR3 region has the DNA TGTGCCAGCAGTTTATCGACTAGCGGGGGAACAGATACGCAGTATTTT.

The V gene is TRBV12-3 or TRBV12-4, the J gene TRBJ1-2; D is possibly TRBD1 (6 bases). This CDR3 region has 12 residues. Between the trimmed V and J ends, which lost 2 bases and 8 bases, there was a span of 9 bases. For the CDR3, the DNA is TGTGCCAGCAGTTTAATCGGGGGCGGCTACACCTTC. It codes for CASSLIGGGYTF.

The chain recombines TRBV5-1 with TRBJ1-1; TRBD1 might be the D (6 bases). V was shortened by 4 bases and J by 4 bases, with 17 bases between the two germline ends. In germline, CDR1 is SGHRS, CDR2 YFSETQ. This CDR3 has 15 residues. CDR3 nucleotides: TGCGCCAGCAGCCCCTCCGGGTCCAGGGGCACTGAAGCTTTCTTT. It codes for CASSPSGSRGTEAFF.

The CDR3 spells CASEQGLYGYTF. The CDR3 DNA reads TGTGCCAGCGAGCAGGGGTTATATGGCTACACCTTC. The chain recombines TRBV28 with TRBJ1-2; D perhaps matches TRBD1 (6 bases). Germline loops: CDR1 MDHEN, CDR2 SYDVKM. V was pared by 8 bases and J by 5 bases, with 12 bases between. This CDR3 contains 12 residues.

This chain connects TRBV5-1 to TRBJ2-1, with D hard to call. V was trimmed by 2 bases and J by 7 bases, leaving 16 bases between them. The germline V gene has CDR1 SGHRS and CDR2 YFSETQ. The CDR3 sequence is 15 residues long. The chain's CDR3 is CASSFSAGPENEQFF. The CDR3 bases are TGCGCCAGCAGCTTCTCAGCCGGACCGGAGAATGAGCAGTTCTTC. The variable domain in full, with the rest retrieved from reference TRBV5-1 and TRBJ2-1, is KAGVTQTPRYLIKTRGQQVTLSCSPISGHRSVSWYQQTPGQGLQFLFEYFSETQRNKGNFPGRFSGRQFSNSRSEMNVSTLELGDSALYLCASSFSAGPENEQFFGPGTRLTVL.

V and J are TRBV20-1 and TRBJ1-2; D is perhaps TRBD1 (5 bases). Germline assignment: CDR1 DFQATT and CDR2 SNEGSKA (reference sequence). The CDR3 has 11 residues. Trimming shortened V by 0 bases and J by 9 bases, and 8 bases separated the two germline ends. Here the CDR3 DNA reads TGCAGTGCTAGAGACAGGGAAAGCTACACCTTC. Its protein is CSARDRESYTF.

In its sample, this clone was seen a few times. Other DNA sequences in this sample translate to the same CDR3. The CDR3 DNA reads TGCGCCAGCAGCTTGGGTGGCACAGATACGCAGTATTTT. Translating gives CASSLGGTDTQYF. The chain has TRBV5-1 and TRBJ2-3, with D unclear. Trimming stripped 0 bases from V and 1 base from J, with 3 bases between. The CDR3 has 13 residues. CDR1 SGHRS and CDR2 YFSETQ come from the germline V gene.

In nucleotides, the CDR3 is TGTGCCAGCTCACCACAGCAGGGGGGGCCTGAGACCCAGTACTTC. Its protein is CASSPQQGGPETQYF. The rearrangement joins TRBV18 to TRBJ2-5, with D perhaps being TRBD1 or TRBD2 (7 bases each). The V end lost 1 base, the J end lost 5 bases, and 14 bases lay between the germline ends. This CDR3 contains 15 residues. Germline CDR1 is KGHSH and CDR2 is LQKENI.

The rearrangement links TRBV7-3 to TRBJ2-7; D possibly corresponds to TRBD1 (5 bases). The CDR3 loop spans 13 amino acids. The V end lost 5 bases, the J end lost 3 bases, and 11 bases lay between the germline ends. Germline loops: CDR1 SGHTA, CDR2 FQGTGA. CDR3 nucleotide sequence: TGTGCCAGCAGCCTACACCAGGGCTACGAGCAGTACTTC. It is translated as CASSLHQGYEQYF.

The chain employs TRBV23-1 and TRBJ2-7; D tentatively reads TRBD1 or TRBD2 (7 bases each). TRBV23-1 is an ORF for which the function is uncertain. The CDR3 runs to 15 residues. The ends were cut back, 6 bases at V and 6 bases at J, with 21 bases in the middle. The CDR3 sequence is CASSPPGGENTEQYF. CDR3 DNA: TGCGCCAGCAGCCCTCCAGGGGGGGAAAATACCGAGCAGTACTTC.

The V and J genes are TRBV28 and TRBJ2-3; 13 bases are a match to TRBD2. V lost 3 bases and J lost 5; bases outside the gene matches: 8. The CDR3 runs 17 residues. The germline V gene encodes CDR1 MDHEN and CDR2 SYDVKM. CDR3 nucleotide sequence: TGTGCCAGCAGTTTTGGGTATGGGACTAGCGGGAAAGATACGCAGTATTTT. It is translated as CASSFGYGTSGKDTQYF.

The chain links TRBV2 to TRBJ2-5; TRBD2 aligns across 14 bases. CDR3 length equals 16 residues. In germline, CDR1 is SNHLY, CDR2 FYNNEI. J gave up 5 bases and V 7 bases, and 9 bases lay outside the gene matches. CDR3 amino acids: CASNPGLAGARETQYF. Here the CDR3 DNA reads TGTGCCAGCAACCCGGGACTAGCGGGAGCACGGGAGACCCAGTACTTC.

V gene TRBV24-1 combines with J gene TRBJ2-3, with D hard to call. Trimming left V 7 bases short and J 4 bases short, with 8 bases between. The CDR3 extends over 12 amino acids. Germline V lookup: CDR1 KGHDR, CDR2 SFDVKD. The CDR3 nucleotides read TGTGCCACCAGCCCCAGGTCAGATACGCAGTATTTT. Protein product: CATSPRSDTQYF.

This chain links TRBV9 with TRBJ1-6, with D unclear. The CDR3 totals 14 residues. Trimming removed 0 bases at V and 11 bases at J, with 12 bases between. Germline CDR1 and CDR2: SGDLS and YYNGEE. Written as DNA, the CDR3 is TGTGCCAGCAGCGTAGTCGGAGGCCAGACACCCCTCCACTTT. Amino acids: CASSVVGGQTPLHF.

The chain has TRBV15 and TRBJ2-7; D not certain. This CDR3 is built from 15 residues. The V end lost 0 bases, the J end lost 3 bases, and 12 bases lay between the germline ends. CDR1 and CDR2 from the germline V gene are LNHNV and YYDKDF (reference sequence). CDR3 sequence reads: CATSRDGPLLYEQYF. CDR3 bases: TGTGCCACCAGCAGAGATGGCCCGCTCCTCTACGAGCAGTACTTC.

This chain uses TRBV7-3 with TRBJ2-3, with D possibly being TRBD2 (5 bases). Germline assignment: CDR1 SGHTA and CDR2 FQGTGA. This CDR3 is built from 16 residues. The V end was cut by 0 bases, the J end by 6 bases, with 16 bases between. Here the CDR3 reads CASSLTGVQVDDTQYF. CDR3 bases: TGTGCCAGCAGCTTAACGGGAGTTCAGGTCGATGATACGCAGTATTTT.

V and J are TRBV19 and TRBJ2-2, with TRBD2 identical over 9 bases. CDR3 length equals 16 residues. V was clipped by 5 bases and J by 2 bases; unmatched bases: 6. In germline, CDR1 is LNHDA, CDR2 SQIVND (reference sequence). The chain's CDR3 is CASSRRTSVNTGELFF. CDR3 bases: TGTGCCAGTAGTCGACGGACTAGCGTAAACACCGGGGAGCTGTTTTTT. Using reference TRBV19 and TRBJ2-2 for the parts outside the CDR3, the full variable domain is DGGITQSPKYLFRKEGQNVTLSCEQNLNHDAMYWYRQDPGQGLRLIYYSQIVNDFQKGDIAEGYSVSREKKESFPLTVTSAQKNPTAFYLCASSRRTSVNTGELFFGEGSRLTVL.

The chain combines TRBV7-3 with TRBJ1-1; tentatively, D is TRBD1 (6 bases). Trimming removed 5 bases from V and 5 bases from J, with 18 bases in between. The CDR3 covers 15 residues. CDR1 and CDR2 (germline): SGHTA, FQGTGA. The CDR3 loop reads CASSANRVIGTEAFF. The CDR3 DNA follows: TGTGCCAGCAGCGCCAACAGGGTGATTGGGACTGAAGCTTTCTTT.

The rearrangement uses TRBV7-9 and TRBJ2-7, with TRBD1 as a possible D gene (6 bases). Germline V gene sequence: CDR1 SEHNR, CDR2 FQNEAQ (reference sequence). The V end was cut by 3 bases, the J end by 1 base, with 13 bases between. CDR3 length equals 15 residues. In DNA, the CDR3 is TGTGCCAGCAGCTTTCCCGAACAGGGATCCTACGAGCAGTACTTC. Amino acids: CASSFPEQGSYEQYF.

This clone occurred once. The genes are TRBV6-4 and TRBJ2-2; D might be TRBD1 (5 bases). CDR1 and CDR2 (germline): MRHNA, SNTAGT. This CDR3 region has 14 residues. Trimming pared 10 bases from V and 5 bases from J, leaving 17 bases between. Written as DNA, the CDR3 is TGTGCCACCAGGGCACCAGAGGAAACCGGGGAGCTGTTTTTT. Protein: CATRAPEETGELFF.

V and J are TRBV5-8 and TRBJ2-7; TRBD2 agrees at 8 bases. V was pared by 0 bases and J by 0 bases, with 5 bases of the junction left unmatched. The CDR3 is 16 residues long. Germline lookup yields CDR1 SGHTS and CDR2 YDEGEE. This CDR3 is CASSLVGGTSSYEQYF. CDR3 nucleotides: TGTGCCAGCAGCTTGGTTGGGGGGACTAGCTCCTACGAGCAGTACTTC.